The sequence of this T cell receptor (beta chain) was determined in a study of blood T cell repertoires in COVID-19 (TCRdb year 2020). Regarding the research as a whole: Samples from collaborators originated in the United States, Italy and Spain and spanned both the acute and convalescent phases of COVID-19. The samples were drawn from the first 160 participants of the ongoing ImmuneRACE study and from 950 to 1,500 subjects provided by 6 global collaborators. Where available, HLA class I and class II types were obtained from metadata supplied by the sample provider rather than from assay-based typing. The repertoires were made available in a free public database intended to serve as a resource for research on the immune response to SARS-CoV-2. The prospective study material was composed of cDNA or gDNA derived from T cells, B-cell-depleted T cells, or PBMCs. Subjects who had been exposed to COVID-19, were actively infected with it, or had recovered from it provided the deeply sampled blood TCRbeta repertoires that made up the dataset. The sample metadata nearly always contained a de-identified subject ID, COVID-19 status, age in years and sex. Overall results and qualifications from the work: The amount of clinical and demographic metadata varied by source and participant and was provided uncurated.

The immunoSEQ Assay, a bias-controlled multiplex PCR, was used to amplify TCRbeta CDR3 regions from genomic DNA. Under the source paper's analysis protocol: The number of nucleated cells in each sample was estimated from the amplification of reference gene primers within the assay. To quantify the absolute abundance of each unique TCRbeta CDR3 rearrangement, sequence reads were collapsed and filtered. For each sample, productive Simpson clonality was calculated as the square root of Simpson's diversity index across productive rearrangements. In its TCRdb copy, this immuneACCESS table keeps in-frame sequences only and misses some clones. Where compared with another copy, unresolved V genes explain less than half of these, and the others have no known cause. V and J calls and clone size are those listed in that table; D and trimming were worked out from the DNA. This sample holds 250,000 to 300,000 clones; around 87% were observed only once. The top ten clones comprise 2% to 2.5% of the sample.

A note on this clone: The clone's antigen remains unknown. Base-call qualities are not available, and no considerably larger clone is one nucleotide away.

Samples from volunteer blood donors who had recovered from COVID-19 were contributed by a second Seattle source. Collaborating institutions collected whole blood in K2EDTA tubes following their own protocols. For TCRbeta analysis, collaborators shipped samples in one of three forms: frozen whole blood, isolated PBMCs, or DNA extracted from either of those sample types. From V the trimming removes 4 bases and from J it removes 2 bases, while the gene matches leave 10 bases of the junction unaccounted for. The germline V gene encodes CDR1 MGHDK and CDR2 SYGVNS. The cysteine opens and the phenylalanine closes a CDR3 of 16 amino acids. CDR3 DNA only is kept here, 48 bases in frame from base 1.

Sequences were obtained from peripheral blood. The sequence joins TRBV25-1 to TRBJ2-5; TRBD1 fits 7 bases in the junction. The clonotype comes from a woman aged 45 to 65 who had recovered from COVID-19. The CDR3 here reads CASSGRWDSQQETQYF. The nucleotides read TGTGCCAGCAGTGGTCGATGGGACAGCCAGCAAGAGACCCAGTACTTC.